This T cell receptor (beta chain) is from a study of Ad26.COV2.S vaccination and SARS-CoV-2 variants. This sample's treatment: around 19 received Ad26.COV2.S at low or high dose, single or two shots; about 5 received placebo; per-sample allocation not given. Day 63 after the first injection of vaccine or placebo was the sampling time. Looked up from germline, CDR1 is SGHRS and CDR2 is YFSETQ. The V and J ends lost 7 bases and 3 bases respectively, with 12 bases between them. This CDR3 has 13 residues. The data were produced by immunoSEQ multiplex PCR, yet TCRdb's version contains in-frame clones alone and is incomplete. The sample yields 300,000 to 450,000 clones, about 85% seen once.

The input for sequencing was peripheral blood, taken in a trial of Ad26.COV2.S vaccine versus placebo. The chain employs TRBV5-1 and TRBJ2-3, with a tentative D call TRBD1 (5 bases). This TCR derives from a person between 18 and 59 years old who received the Ad26.COV2.S COVID-19 vaccine or a placebo. The CDR3: CASSTERTDTQYF. As DNA, the CDR3 is TGCGCCAGCTCGACAGAACGAACAGATACGCAGTATTTT.